Shown below are 4 T cell receptor beta chains from a single sample sequenced in a study of cytomegalovirus exposure and HLA in healthy donors (dated by TCRdb to 2016 to 2017). Library generation was performed with the immunoSEQ multiplex PCR assay. TCRdb limited this immuneACCESS table to in-frame rearrangements with V and J called. A share of clones is missing; checked studies link under half to unresolved V genes, and the rest is unexplained. In all, the sample holds over 200,000 clones, and around 88% of those were seen once. The top ten hold over 2.5% of the sample. Sequencing input: PBMCs. The source of these receptors is a woman aged 18-35 years in good health and CMV-seronegative.

The V call is TRBV2, the J call TRBJ2-7; 13 bases agree with TRBD2. Trimming removed 6 bases from V and 6 bases from J; junction bases left unmatched: 5. The CDR3 runs 14 residues. Per germline, CDR1 SNHLY and CDR2 FYNNEI. In nucleotides, the CDR3 is TGTGCCAGCAGAGGACTAGCGGGAGCTCGCGAGCAGTACTTC. Translated: CASRGLAGAREQYF.

This rearrangement joins TRBV19 to TRBJ2-7, with D perhaps TRBD1 (5 bases). CDR3 length equals 13 residues. Trimming shortened V by 3 bases and J by 3 bases, and 9 bases separated the two germline ends. Per the germline V gene, CDR1 is LNHDA and CDR2 is SQIVND (reference sequence). The CDR3 is CASSMNRNYEQYF. In DNA, the CDR3 is TGTGCCAGTAGTATGAACAGGAACTACGAGCAGTACTTC.

This chain joins TRBV9 and TRBJ1-2; 7 bases line up with TRBD1. The CDR3 contains 15 residues. Germline V gives CDR1 SGDLS, CDR2 YYNGEE. After removal of 4 bases from V and 7 bases from J, the junction contained 13 bases not matched to a gene. CDR3 in amino acids: CASSNPRTGGGGYTF. The DNA for the CDR3 is TGTGCCAGCAGCAATCCTAGGACAGGCGGCGGTGGCTACACCTTC.

The chain employs TRBV6-5 and TRBJ2-7, with 12 bases aligning to TRBD2. Unmatched junction bases numbered 7, after V lost 8 bases and J lost 5 bases. The CDR3 covers 14 residues. Germline CDR1 MNHEY, CDR2 SVGAGI. CDR3 in amino acids: CASGLAGRDNEQYF. The CDR3 DNA reads as TGTGCCAGCGGACTAGCGGGACGGGATAACGAGCAGTACTTC.